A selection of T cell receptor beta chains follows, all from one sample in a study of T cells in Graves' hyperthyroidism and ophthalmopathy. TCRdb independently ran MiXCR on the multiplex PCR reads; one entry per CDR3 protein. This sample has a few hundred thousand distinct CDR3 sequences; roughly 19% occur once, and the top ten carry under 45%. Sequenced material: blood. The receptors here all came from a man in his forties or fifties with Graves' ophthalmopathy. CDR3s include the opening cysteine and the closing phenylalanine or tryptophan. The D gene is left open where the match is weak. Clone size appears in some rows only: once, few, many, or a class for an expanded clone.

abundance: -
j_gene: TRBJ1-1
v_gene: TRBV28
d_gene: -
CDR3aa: CASGGRENTEAFF
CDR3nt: TGTGCCAGCGGTGGACGGGAAAACACTGAAGCTTTCTTT

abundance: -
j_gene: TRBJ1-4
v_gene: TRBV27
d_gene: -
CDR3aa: CASSFGGSREKLFF
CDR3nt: TGTGCCAGCAGTTTCGGGGGTTCTCGTGAAAAACTGTTTTTT

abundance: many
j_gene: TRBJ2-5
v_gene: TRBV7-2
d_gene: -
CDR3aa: CASSLSGTLRGAQYF
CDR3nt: TGTGCCAGCAGCTTGAGCGGAACTTTGAGGGGAGCCCAGTACTTC

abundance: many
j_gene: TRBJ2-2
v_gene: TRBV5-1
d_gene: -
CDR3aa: CASSLSPEGRTGELFF
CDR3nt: TGCGCCAGCAGCTTGAGTCCCGAGGGTAGGACCGGGGAGCTGTTTTTT

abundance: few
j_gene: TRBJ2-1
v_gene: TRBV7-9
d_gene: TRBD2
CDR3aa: CASSFYGTSGSKYNEQFF
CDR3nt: TGTGCCAGCAGCTTTTATGGGACTAGCGGGAGTAAGTACAATGAGCAGTTCTTC

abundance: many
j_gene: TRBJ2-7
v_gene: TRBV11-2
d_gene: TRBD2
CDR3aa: CASSQMTSLEQYF
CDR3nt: TGTGCCAGCAGCCAAATGACTAGCCTCGAGCAGTACTTC

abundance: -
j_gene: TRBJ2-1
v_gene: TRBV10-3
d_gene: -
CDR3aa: CAGSYVARSYNEQFF
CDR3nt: TGTGCCGGCAGTTACGTGGCTAGGTCCTACAATGAGCAGTTCTTC

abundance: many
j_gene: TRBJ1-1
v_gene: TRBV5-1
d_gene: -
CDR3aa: CASSKFEGRDTEAFF
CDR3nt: TGCGCCAGCAGTAAGTTCGAGGGGAGGGACACTGAAGCTTTCTTT

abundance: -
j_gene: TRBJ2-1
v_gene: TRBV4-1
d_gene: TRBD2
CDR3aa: CASSRYIVGLADYNEQFF
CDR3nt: TGTGCCAGCAGCCGCTATATTGTCGGACTAGCGGACTACAATGAGCAGTTCTTC

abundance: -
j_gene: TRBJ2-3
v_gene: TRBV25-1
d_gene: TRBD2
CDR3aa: CASRAAGGPNVDTQYF
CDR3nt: TGTGCCAGCAGGGCAGCGGGAGGGCCTAATGTAGATACGCAGTATTTT

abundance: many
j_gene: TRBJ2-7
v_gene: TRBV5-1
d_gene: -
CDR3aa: CASSPGTPVYEQYF
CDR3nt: TGCGCCAGCAGCCCCGGGACACCTGTATACGAGCAGTACTTC

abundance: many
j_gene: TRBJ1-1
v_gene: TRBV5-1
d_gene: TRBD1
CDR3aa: CASSSGTGINTEAFF
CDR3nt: TGCGCCAGCAGCTCCGGGACAGGGATTAACACTGAAGCTTTCTTT

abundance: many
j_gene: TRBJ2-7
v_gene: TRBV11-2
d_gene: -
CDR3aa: CASSGNRHEQYF
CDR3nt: TGTGCCAGCAGCGGCAATAGGCACGAGCAGTACTTC

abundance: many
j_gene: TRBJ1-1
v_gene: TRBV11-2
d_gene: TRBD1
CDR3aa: CASSPLRGRDTEAFF
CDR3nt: TGTGCCAGCAGCCCCCTGAGGGGGCGCGACACTGAAGCTTTCTTT

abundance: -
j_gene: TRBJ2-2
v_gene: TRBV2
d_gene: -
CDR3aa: CASSMDAGTGELFF
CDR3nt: TGTGCCAGCAGTATGGACGCGGGCACCGGGGAGCTGTTTTTT

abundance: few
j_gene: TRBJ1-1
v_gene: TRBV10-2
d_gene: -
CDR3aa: CASSEAANTEAFF
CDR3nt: TGCGCCAGCAGTGAGGCAGCGAACACTGAAGCTTTCTTT

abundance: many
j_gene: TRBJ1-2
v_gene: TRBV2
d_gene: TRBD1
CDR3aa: CASRGDRGGYTF
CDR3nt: TGTGCCAGCAGGGGGGACAGGGGCGGCTACACCTTC

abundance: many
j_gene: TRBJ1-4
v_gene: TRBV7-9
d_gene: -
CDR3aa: CASSLGRGEKLFF
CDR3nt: TGTGCCAGCAGCTTAGGCAGGGGTGAAAAACTGTTTTTT

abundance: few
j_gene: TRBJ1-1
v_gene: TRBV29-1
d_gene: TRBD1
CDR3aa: CSAAGTGGLTEAFF
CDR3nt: TGCAGCGCCGCCGGGACAGGGGGCCTCACTGAAGCTTTCTTT

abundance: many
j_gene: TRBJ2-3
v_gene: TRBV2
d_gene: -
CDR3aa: CASTGPPTDTQYF
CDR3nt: TGTGCCAGCACGGGACCCCCCACAGATACGCAGTATTTT

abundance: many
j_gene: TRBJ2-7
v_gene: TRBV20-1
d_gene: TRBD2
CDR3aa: CSASLAGGNEQYF
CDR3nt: TGCAGTGCTAGTTTAGCGGGAGGGAACGAGCAGTACTTC

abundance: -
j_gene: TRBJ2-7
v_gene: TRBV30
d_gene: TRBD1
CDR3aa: CASDRADSYEQYF
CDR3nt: TGTGCCTCGGACAGGGCCGACTCCTACGAGCAGTACTTC

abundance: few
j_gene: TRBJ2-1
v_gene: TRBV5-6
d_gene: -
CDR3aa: CASSLTPTSSEQFF
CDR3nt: TGTGCCAGCAGCTTGACGCCAACTAGTAGTGAGCAGTTCTTC

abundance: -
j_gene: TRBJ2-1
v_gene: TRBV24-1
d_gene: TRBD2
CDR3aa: CATGDTPITSGSGEQFF
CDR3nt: TGTGCCACCGGTGACACGCCGATAACTAGCGGGAGTGGTGAGCAGTTCTTC

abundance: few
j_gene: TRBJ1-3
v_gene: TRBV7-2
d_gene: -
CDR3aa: CASSLEPGQNSGNTIYF
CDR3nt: TGTGCCAGCAGCTTAGAACCGGGCCAGAACTCTGGAAACACCATATATTTT

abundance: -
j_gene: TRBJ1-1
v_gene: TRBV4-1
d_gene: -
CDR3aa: CASSQGPWANTEAFF
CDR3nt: TGCGCCAGCAGCCAAGGTCCTTGGGCGAACACTGAAGCTTTCTTT

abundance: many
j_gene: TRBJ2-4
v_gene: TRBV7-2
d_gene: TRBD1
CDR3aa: CASSQPPGQGAKNIQYF
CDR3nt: TGTGCCAGCAGCCAACCCCCGGGACAGGGTGCCAAAAACATTCAGTACTTC

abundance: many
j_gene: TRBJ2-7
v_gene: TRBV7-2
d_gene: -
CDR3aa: CASSSGWRAYEQYF
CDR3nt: TGTGCCAGCAGCTCCGGCTGGCGGGCCTACGAGCAGTACTTC

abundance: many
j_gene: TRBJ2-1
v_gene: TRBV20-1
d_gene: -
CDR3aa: CSARDTTGSAYNEQFF
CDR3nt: TGCAGTGCTAGAGATACAACGGGATCCGCCTACAATGAGCAGTTCTTC

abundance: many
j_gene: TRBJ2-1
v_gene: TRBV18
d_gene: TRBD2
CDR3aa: CASSPSGSSYNEQFF
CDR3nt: TGTGCCAGCAGTCCTAGCGGGAGCTCCTACAATGAGCAGTTCTTC

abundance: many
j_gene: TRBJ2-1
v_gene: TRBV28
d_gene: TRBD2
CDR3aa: CASSLASGPYNEQFF
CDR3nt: TGTGCCAGCAGTTTAGCTAGCGGGCCCTACAATGAGCAGTTCTTC

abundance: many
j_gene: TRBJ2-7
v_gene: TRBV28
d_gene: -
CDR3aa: CASSPRQATYEQYF
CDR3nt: TGTGCCAGCAGTCCCAGACAGGCAACCTACGAGCAGTACTTC

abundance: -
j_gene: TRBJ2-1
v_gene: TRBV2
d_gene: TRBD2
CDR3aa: CASSRLAGGIGHNEQFF
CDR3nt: TGTGCCAGCAGTAGACTAGCGGGAGGGATAGGACACAATGAGCAGTTCTTC

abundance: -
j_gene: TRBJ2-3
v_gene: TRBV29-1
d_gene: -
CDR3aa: CSVEKDGGNTQYF
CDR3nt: TGCAGCGTGGAAAAAGACGGGGGAAATACGCAGTATTTT

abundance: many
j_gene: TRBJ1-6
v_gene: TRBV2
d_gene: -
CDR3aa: CASSEGGKRNNSPLHF
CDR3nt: TGTGCCAGCAGTGAAGGAGGAAAAAGGAATAATTCACCCCTCCACTTT